Listed below are T cell receptor beta chains from one sample, sequenced in a study of cytomegalovirus exposure and HLA in healthy donors. Assay used: immunoSEQ multiplex PCR; TCRdb lists only in-frame clones, some missing. The sample carries about 77,000 clones, over 65% recorded once. The sample was PBMCs. The receptors derive from a man aged 40-50 years in good health and CMV-seronegative. The CDR3 runs from the conserved cysteine through the conserved F or W. Each record gives: V gene, J gene, D gene, CDR3 protein. The D gene is left open where the match is weak.

TRBV28	TRBJ2-3	TRBD2	CASSSPSGLGVDTQYF
TRBV15	TRBJ2-1	TRBD2	CATSRVTSGRRAEQFF
TRBV11-2	TRBJ2-7	TRBD1	CASSQGQGLIYF
TRBV29-1	TRBJ2-5	TRBD2	CSVWTSGRAGETQYF
TRBV5-1	TRBJ2-7	TRBD1	CASRGQGTGYEQYF
TRBV30	TRBJ2-1	-	CAWRRYGEQFF
TRBV2	TRBJ2-2	TRBD2	CASSGTSGTLDGELFF
TRBV6-1	TRBJ1-5	TRBD1	CASRDRGEPQHF
TRBV5-1	TRBJ2-5	-	CASSTAASSSQETQYF
TRBV9	TRBJ1-1	-	CASSSSLDNWNTEAFF
TRBV6-4	TRBJ2-2	-	CASSVVPGDTGELFF
TRBV6-5	TRBJ2-2	TRBD1	CASRAGQVGTGELFF
TRBV4-3	TRBJ2-1	-	CASSQWTADNEQFF
TRBV7-9	TRBJ2-7	TRBD1	CASSVGDRVSYEQYF
TRBV9	TRBJ2-1	TRBD2	CASSVETSLSNEQFF
TRBV27	TRBJ2-7	-	CASSLSLAGYEQYF
TRBV7-2	TRBJ2-7	TRBD2	CASSPRASGSGTYEQYF
TRBV28	TRBJ1-1	-	CASSSPGLYEAFF
TRBV15	TRBJ1-2	-	CATSPLDNHYGYTF
TRBV18	TRBJ1-4	-	CASSPGQPATNEKLFF
TRBV10-2	TRBJ2-5	-	CASRRLGRETQYF
TRBV28	TRBJ2-7	TRBD2	CASSPSAGVTYEQYF
TRBV9	TRBJ2-1	TRBD1	CASSVADTGGTGRQFF
TRBV29-1	TRBJ2-2	-	CSVFTANTGELFF
TRBV7-8	TRBJ2-7	TRBD1	CASSLVRTKDRLSYEQYF
TRBV19	TRBJ1-1	-	CASLGGSTEAFF